Presented here are 13 T cell receptor beta chains from one specimen sequenced in a study of CD8+ T cells in alopecia areata. cDNA reverse transcribed from extracted RNA served as the sequencing template. Clones were sequenced by immunoSEQ multiplex PCR, and TCRdb holds only the in-frame ones, with some missing. The sample includes 90,000 to 100,000 clones, 35% to 45% of them seen just once. The sample comprised CD4+ T cells sorted from blood. The origin of the receptors is a human donor with alopecia areata.

In this sample, this clone turned up a few times. CDR3 sequence (DNA): TGTGCCAGCAGCTCGACTAGCGGGGGCACAGATACGCAGTATTTT. This codes for CASSSTSGGTDTQYF. The chain combines TRBV11-2 with TRBJ2-3; TRBD2 matches 11 bases. Germline assignment: CDR1 SGHAT and CDR2 FQNNGV. The CDR3 is made up of 15 amino acids. Trimming at V came to 4 bases and at J to 1 base, leaving 1 base not matched to a gene.

The chain employs TRBV6-5 and TRBJ1-3; D is undetermined. This CDR3 comprises 14 residues. V shed 2 bases and J shed 0 bases, with 5 bases lying between them. The germline gives CDR1 MNHEY, CDR2 SVGAGI. The CDR3 DNA sequence: TGTGCCAGCAGTTACGGGGACTCTGGAAACACCATATATTTT. Translating gives CASSYGDSGNTIYF.

This clone was observed a single time. The rearrangement links TRBV30 to TRBJ2-5; 10 bases align to TRBD1. The assigned J gene may be wrong: the sequence end matches TRBJ2-7 better. This CDR3 comprises 13 residues. The germline V gene has CDR1 GTSNPN and CDR2 SVGIG (reference sequence). CDR3 sequence: CAGMTGGAYEQYF. The CDR3 coding sequence is TGTGCCGGGATGACAGGGGGCGCGTACGAGCAGTACTTC.

Concerning this clone: Different DNA sequences within this sample yield the same CDR3. The chain employs TRBV5-1 and TRBJ2-1, with TRBD2 identical over 12 bases. Germline values: CDR1 SGHRS, CDR2 YFSETQ. The CDR3 is made up of 15 amino acids. V was pared by 0 bases and J by 9 bases, with 4 bases of the junction left unmatched. The CDR3 protein is CASSLVLAGGSEQFF. CDR3 in DNA: TGCGCCAGCAGCTTGGTACTAGCGGGAGGTAGTGAGCAGTTCTTC.

J is TRBJ2-7 and V is TRBV6-5; D could derive from TRBD1 or TRBD2 (5 bases each). The CDR3 has 14 amino acids. Germline CDR1 reads MNHEY; CDR2 reads SVGAGI. Trimming pared 10 bases from V and 2 bases from J, leaving 18 bases between. Here the CDR3 DNA reads TGTGCCACCAGAGACCGGGACCAAGCCTACGAGCAGTACTTC. Its protein is CATRDRDQAYEQYF.

V usage is TRBV5-6 and J usage is TRBJ2-3; D not certain. Germline CDR1 is SGHDT and CDR2 is YYEEEE. The CDR3 contains 12 residues. V gave up 1 base and J gave up 5 bases, with 5 bases separating them. CDR3 protein: CASSLPVDTQYF. The CDR3 region has the DNA TGTGCCAGCAGCTTGCCCGTAGATACGCAGTATTTT.

The rearrangement links TRBV6-5 to TRBJ2-1; D tentatively reads TRBD1 or TRBD2 (5 bases each). With 5 bases removed from V and 5 bases from J, the gap between germline ends came to 7 bases. This CDR3 is built from 12 residues. Germline CDR1 MNHEY, CDR2 SVGAGI. The CDR3 is CASSRDHNEQFF. The CDR3 bases are TGTGCCAGCAGTCGGGACCACAATGAGCAGTTCTTC.

This clone was observed a few times. The CDR3 nucleotides are TGCGCCACGTCGCAAGCGGGGGATAACACCGGGGAGCTGTTTTTT. Its translation: CATSQAGDNTGELFF. V and J are TRBV5-1 and TRBJ2-2; the match to TRBD2 covers 8 bases. The CDR3 extends over 15 amino acids. V lost 9 bases to trimming and J lost 2 bases; unmatched junction nucleotides: 9. The germline gives CDR1 SGHRS, CDR2 YFSETQ.

This clone has just a few counts. This chain connects TRBV5-4 to TRBJ1-1; 7 nucleotides match TRBD1. This CDR3 has 15 amino acids. Germline V gene data show CDR1 as SGHNT and CDR2 as YYREEE (reference sequence). Trimming took 4 bases from V and 1 from J; bases not matched to a gene: 7. CDR3 nucleotide sequence: TGTGCCAGCAGCACCCGTGACAGGGCGAACACTGAAGCTTTCTTT. Protein: CASSTRDRANTEAFF.

V usage is TRBV10-3 and J usage is TRBJ1-5, with D unclear. V gave up 0 bases and J gave up 5 bases, with 2 bases separating them. This CDR3 has 12 residues. Germline V gene data show CDR1 as ENHRY and CDR2 as SYGVKD. In nucleotides, the CDR3 is TGTGCCATCAGTGAGTCCTATCAGCCCCAGCATTTT. This codes for CAISESYQPQHF.

V is TRBV7-3 and J is TRBJ1-1; D gene uncertain. The germline V gene encodes CDR1 SGHTA and CDR2 FQGTGA. V lost 5 bases, J lost 1 base, and 8 bases lay in between. This CDR3 has 13 amino acids. CDR3 in DNA: TGTGCCAGCAGCCAACAAGAGAACACTGAAGCTTTCTTT. Its protein product is CASSQQENTEAFF.

The chain links TRBV4-3 to TRBJ1-1; no firm D call. Germline CDR1 and CDR2: LGHNA and YSLEER. The CDR3 has 15 amino acids. V was trimmed by 0 bases and J by 1 base, leaving 9 bases between them. In nucleotides, the CDR3 is TGCGCCAGCAGCCAAGATTTGGTGTGGAACACTGAAGCTTTCTTT. It translates to CASSQDLVWNTEAFF.

A few counts support this clone. This chain links TRBV28 with TRBJ2-4; TRBD1 is a possible D gene (5 bases). The CDR3 spans 13 residues. V was trimmed by 7 bases and J by 4 bases, leaving 11 bases between them. CDR1 MDHEN and CDR2 SYDVKM come from the germline V gene. In DNA form, the CDR3 reads TGTGCCAGCACTAAGGACACAAAAAACATTCAGTACTTC. This encodes CASTKDTKNIQYF.